This T cell receptor beta chain was recovered during a study of tissue T cells after allogeneic stem cell transplantation. This research-autopsy study prospectively enrolled adult allogeneic hematopoietic cell transplant recipients with steroid-refractory graft-versus-host disease. TCRdb's copy holds only in-frame clones and misses some; the assay was immunoSEQ multiplex PCR. The data show around 1,800 clones, roughly 82% seen once. This sample comprised stomach tissue, obtained at autopsy. This receptor was obtained from a male patient of 60 years or more with steroid-refractory graft-versus-host disease after an allogeneic stem cell transplant. Some of the T cells might come from the graft donor.

The DNA of the CDR3 is TGTGCCAGCAGCCAAAGGCCAGGGGCGAACACCGGGGAGCTGTTTTTT. It codes for CASSQRPGANTGELFF. The V call is TRBV3-1 (or the pseudogene TRBV3-2), the J call TRBJ2-2; D may be TRBD1 (6 bases). Germline V gene data show CDR1 as LGHDT and CDR2 as YNNKEL (reference sequence). Trimming removed 2 bases from V and 0 bases from J, with 10 bases in between. The CDR3 spans 16 residues.